This T cell receptor (beta chain) was sequenced in a study of blood T cell repertoires in COVID-19. Study overall: Acute and convalescent COVID-19 specimens originated in the United States, Italy and Spain. PBMCs, B-cell-depleted T cells, or T cells provided the cDNA or gDNA that made up the material.

In the original workflow: Reference gene primer amplification gave nucleated cell count estimates. Using immunoSEQ multiplex PCR, the repertoire was profiled, and TCRdb retains in-frame clones only, with some absent. V and J calls plus clone size are reproduced from that table; the DNA served to infer D and trimming. Here the sample spans over 600,000 clones, around 90% being singletons. Germline V CDR1 and CDR2: LGHDT, YNNKEL (reference sequence). The germline V and J ends were trimmed by 3 bases and 10 bases, with 10 bases remaining between them. The CDR3 loop spans 12 amino acids. The chain links TRBV3-1 (or the pseudogene TRBV3-2) to TRBJ2-1, with D possibly matching TRBD1 (6 bases). The receptor's source is a woman in her late teens or twenties with acute or convalescent COVID-19. Material: peripheral blood. This CDR3 reads CASSHADREQFF. The CDR3 DNA reads as TGTGCCAGCAGCCACGCAGACAGGGAGCAGTTCTTC.